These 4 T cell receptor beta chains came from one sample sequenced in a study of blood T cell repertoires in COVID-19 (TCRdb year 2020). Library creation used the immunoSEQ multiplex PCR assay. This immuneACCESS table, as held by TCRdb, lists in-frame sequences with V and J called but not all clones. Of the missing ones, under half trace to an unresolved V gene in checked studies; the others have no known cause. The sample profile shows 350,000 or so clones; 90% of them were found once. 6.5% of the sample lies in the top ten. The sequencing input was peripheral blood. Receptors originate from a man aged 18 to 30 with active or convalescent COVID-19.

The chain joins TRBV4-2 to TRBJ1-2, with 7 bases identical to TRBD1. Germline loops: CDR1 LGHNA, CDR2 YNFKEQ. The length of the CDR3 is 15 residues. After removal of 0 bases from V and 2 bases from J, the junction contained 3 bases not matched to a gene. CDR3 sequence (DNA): TGTGCCAGCAGCCAAGATCAGGGGGTAAACTATGGCTACACCTTC. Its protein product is CASSQDQGVNYGYTF.

The CDR3 DNA is TGTGCCAGCAACGAGGGGGCAGGGGGCGTAAACACCATATATTTT. Protein: CASNEGAGGVNTIYF. The chain combines TRBV7-9 with TRBJ1-3; TRBD1 matches 8 bases. The CDR3 totals 15 residues. V was clipped by 7 bases and J by 6 bases; unmatched bases: 11. Germline V gives CDR1 SEHNR, CDR2 FQNEAQ (reference sequence).

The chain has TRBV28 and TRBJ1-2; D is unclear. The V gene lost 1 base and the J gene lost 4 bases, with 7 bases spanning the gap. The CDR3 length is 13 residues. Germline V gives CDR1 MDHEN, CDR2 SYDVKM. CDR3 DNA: TGTGCCAGCAGTTTATCCAGCGTCTATGGCTACACCTTC. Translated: CASSLSSVYGYTF.

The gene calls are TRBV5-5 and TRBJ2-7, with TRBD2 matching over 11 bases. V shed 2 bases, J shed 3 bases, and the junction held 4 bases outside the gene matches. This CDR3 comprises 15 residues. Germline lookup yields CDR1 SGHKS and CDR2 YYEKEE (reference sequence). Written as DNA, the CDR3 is TGTGCCAGCAGCTTTATCCTAGCGGGAGGCTACGAGCAGTACTTC. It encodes CASSFILAGGYEQYF.